This is a list of T cell receptor beta chains from one sample in a study of STAT5B mutations in CD4+ large granular lymphocyte leukemia. This table comes from immunoSEQ multiplex PCR, and its TCRdb copy is limited to in-frame clones, with some not included. The data show roughly 40,000 clones, more than 80% seen once. Sequenced sample: CD4+ T cells from blood buffy coats. The receptors here all came from a human donor in good health. Each CDR3 is given with its conserved first and last residue. D genes are given only for firm matches. The size of a clone is reported for some rows only, either as once, few or many, or as a class for expanded clones.

size	D	J	V	DNA	CDR3
few	NA	TRBJ2-6	TRBV2	TGTGCCAGCAGGTGGGGGCCCAACTCTGGGGCCAACGTCCTGACTTTC	CASRWGPNSGANVLTF
NA	NA	TRBJ1-1	TRBV7-2	TGTGCCAGCAGCTCCACTTGGAACACTGAAGCTTTCTTT	CASSSTWNTEAFF
NA	NA	TRBJ1-3	TRBV10-2	TGCGCCAGCAGTGCACAGGGAACACTAAACACCATATATTTT	CASSAQGTLNTIYF
few	NA	TRBJ2-1	TRBV5-1	TGCGCCAGCAGCTCCGGACAGATGAATGAGCAGTTCTTC	CASSSGQMNEQFF
few	NA	TRBJ1-4	TRBV4-1	TGCGCCAGCAGCCAAGATGTACAAGTCGAAAAACTGTTTTTT	CASSQDVQVEKLFF
NA	NA	TRBJ2-2	TRBV19	TGTGCCAGTAGTCCCCCCTGGACGGCTAACACCGGGGAGCTGTTTTTT	CASSPPWTANTGELFF
NA	NA	TRBJ2-2	TRBV29-1	TGCAGCGCCCGACAGACATTGCTCACCGGGGAGCTGTTTTTT	CSARQTLLTGELFF
NA	TRBD2	TRBJ2-1	TRBV6-5	TGTGCCAGCAGACCGGCGGGGGGGAACAATGAGCAGTTCTTC	CASRPAGGNNEQFF
NA	NA	TRBJ1-1	TRBV6-1	TGTGCCAGCAGTGGGACAAGGGTCACTGAAGCTTTCTTT	CASSGTRVTEAFF
NA	NA	TRBJ2-1	TRBV11-3	TGTGCCAGCAGCCCCAGGTGGGGGATTTCCTACAATGAGCAGTTCTTC	CASSPRWGISYNEQFF
NA	NA	TRBJ2-6	TRBV7-3	TGTGCCAGCAGCTCTGGAAGTGCCAACGTCCTGACTTTC	CASSSGSANVLTF
once	NA	TRBJ1-2	TRBV19	TGTGCCAGTAGTCCGGGCCGGGACGCCCCGCAGGGCTACACCTTC	CASSPGRDAPQGYTF
NA	TRBD2	TRBJ2-1	TRBV4-3	TGCGCCAGCAGCCAAGAAAGCGCGGGAGGTGAGCAGTTCTTC	CASSQESAGGEQFF
NA	NA	TRBJ2-5	TRBV9	TGTGCCAGCAGCGTAGGGAAAGGGTATGGAGAGACCCAGTACTTC	CASSVGKGYGETQYF
NA	NA	TRBJ2-7	TRBV5-4	TGTGCCAGCGGGTGGGCGGACTACGAGCAGTACTTC	CASGWADYEQYF
NA	NA	TRBJ2-7	TRBV19	TGTGCCAGTAGTATACTGCGGGGTGGACACGAGCAGTACTTC	CASSILRGGHEQYF
NA	TRBD1	TRBJ2-2	TRBV9	TGTGCCAGCAATTCAGACAGGGGGAACACCGGGGAGCTGTTTTTT	CASNSDRGNTGELFF
NA	NA	TRBJ2-5	TRBV2	TGTGCCAGCAATCAGGGCGGCCAAGAGACCCAGTACTTC	CASNQGGQETQYF
NA	NA	TRBJ1-1	TRBV6-1	TGTGCCAGCAGTGAACTCCCGCAGGATCCAATGAACACTGAAGCTTTCTTT	CASSELPQDPMNTEAFF
NA	NA	TRBJ1-2	TRBV19	TGTGCCAGTACCCTGAGGTCGGGGGCGCGTAACTATGGCTACACCTTC	CASTLRSGARNYGYTF
few	TRBD1	TRBJ1-6	TRBV2	TGTGCCAGCAGTGAGCGGGACAGCTCTTCACCCCTCCACTTT	CASSERDSSSPLHF
NA	NA	TRBJ1-1	TRBV19	TGTGCCAGTAGCCTCGACCCCGGGCGGGTGAACACTGAAGCTTTCTTT	CASSLDPGRVNTEAFF
NA	TRBD2	TRBJ2-3	TRBV5-1	TGCGCCAGCAGCTGGGGGTCTTCTAGCGGGGGAAGCACAGATACGCAGTATTTT	CASSWGSSSGGSTDTQYF